Sequencing of this T cell receptor beta chain was carried out in a study of T cell responses to AZD1222 COVID-19 vaccine. Whole-study findings and limits: Rises in breadth and depth of Spike-specific TCRs came after two AZD1222 doses.

This clone occurred once. Its specificity is unknown. Germline CDR1 SGHNT, CDR2 YYREEE (reference sequence). The CDR3 contains 15 residues. The V and J ends lost 7 bases and 6 bases respectively, with 17 bases between them. TCRdb's table, derived via immunoSEQ multiplex PCR, lists solely in-frame clones and lacks some. Among 120,000 or so clones listed, about 90% were seen once. The sequence was obtained from an adult in good health. The input for sequencing was peripheral blood, taken on day 0 of MenACWY control vaccination. The rearrangement joins TRBV5-4 to TRBJ1-6; tentative D call: TRBD1 (5 bases). In nucleotides, the CDR3 is TGTGCCAGCTGCAGAACCGGGACTGTTAATTCACCCCTCCACTTT. Residues: CASCRTGTVNSPLHF.